Below are 29 T cell receptor beta chains sequenced from a single sample in a study of blood T cell repertoires in COVID-19 (dated by TCRdb to 2020 to 2021). To prepare the library, the immunoSEQ multiplex PCR assay was applied. TCRdb mirrors the immuneACCESS table, restricted to in-frame sequences. Some clones are absent from its copies; in checked studies, under half trace to an unresolved V gene, and the reason for the others is unknown. In all, the sample holds hundreds of thousands of clones, and 70% to 90% of those were seen once. About 1% of the sample is held by the ten biggest clonotypes. The sequencing input was PBMCs or T cells enriched from blood (not recorded which). These TCRs come from a woman in her thirties who had recovered from COVID-19.

The genes are TRBV23-1 and TRBJ2-7; 7 bases map to TRBD1. TRBV23-1 is sorted into the ORF group, with uncertain function. Trimming at V came to 4 bases and at J to 7 bases, leaving 16 bases not matched to a gene. This CDR3 region has 16 residues. CDR3 sequence reads: CASSPKQGQSPFEQYF. CDR3 sequence (DNA): TGCGCCAGCAGTCCCAAACAGGGACAGAGCCCCTTTGAGCAGTACTTC.

The chain links TRBV3-1 (or the pseudogene TRBV3-2) to TRBJ1-3; D not resolved. The CDR3 has 18 amino acids. CDR1 is LGHDT and CDR2 is YNNKEL in the germline V gene (reference sequence). V lost 2 bases and J 0 bases, leaving 17 bases between the germline ends. The CDR3 here is CASSQIETGIYSGNTIYF. Written as DNA, the CDR3 is TGTGCCAGCAGCCAAATTGAGACGGGGATCTACTCTGGAAACACCATATATTTT.

The chain has TRBV3-1 (or the pseudogene TRBV3-2) and TRBJ1-6, with TRBD1 matching over 7 bases. From germline, CDR1 is LGHDT and CDR2 YNNKEL (reference sequence). CDR3 length: 14 amino acids. V lost 8 bases, J lost 10 bases, and 11 bases stayed unmatched. The CDR3 sequence is CASAASTGQSPLHF. CDR3 coding DNA: TGTGCCAGCGCCGCTTCGACAGGGCAATCACCCCTCCACTTT.

In this sample, this clone turned up once. J is TRBJ2-5 and V is TRBV28; TRBD1 matches at 8 bases. The junction had 3 bases not matched to a gene; V was cut back by 2 bases and J by 1 base. Germline V gene sequence: CDR1 MDHEN, CDR2 SYDVKM. This CDR3 comprises 15 residues. As DNA, the CDR3 is TGTGCCAGCAGTTTAGGGACAGGAGGCCAAGAGACCCAGTACTTC. Protein product: CASSLGTGGQETQYF.

CDR3 coding DNA: TGTGCCAGCAGTTTCCTAGCGGGGAACGAGCAGTACTTC. As protein: CASSFLAGNEQYF. The chain has TRBV27 and TRBJ2-7; TRBD2 aligns across 9 bases. The length of the CDR3 is 13 residues. J was trimmed by 5 bases and V by 3 bases; bases with no gene match: 2. Germline loops: CDR1 MNHEY, CDR2 SMNVEV (reference sequence).

This clone was detected only once. The V gene is TRBV11-2, the J gene TRBJ2-5, with 7 bases identical to TRBD2. V trimming: 2 bases; J trimming: 5 bases; junction bases outside the gene matches: 5. The CDR3 length is 14 residues. Germline CDR1 SGHAT, CDR2 FQNNGV. The CDR3 protein is CASSLRLGGETQYF. The CDR3 DNA is TGTGCCAGCAGCTTAAGGTTGGGGGGGGAGACCCAGTACTTC.

The rearrangement links TRBV15 to TRBJ1-1; tentative D call: TRBD1 (5 bases). V was shortened by 1 base and J by 7 bases, with 16 bases between the two germline ends. In germline, CDR1 is LNHNV, CDR2 YYDKDF (reference sequence). This CDR3 spans 15 amino acids. The CDR3 DNA is TGTGCCACCAGCAGAGTAGGATACCAGGGCATTGAAGCTTTCTTT. Its translation is CATSRVGYQGIEAFF.

The chain uses TRBV4-2 and TRBJ2-5; tentative D call: TRBD2 (5 bases). V was shortened by 0 bases and J by 1 base, with 9 bases between the two germline ends. This CDR3 has 15 amino acids. Looked up from germline, CDR1 is LGHNA and CDR2 is YNFKEQ. CDR3 residues: CASSQDWRTQETQYF. CDR3 nucleotide sequence: TGTGCCAGCAGCCAAGATTGGAGGACCCAAGAGACCCAGTACTTC.

The chain recombines TRBV6-6 with TRBJ2-7; tentative D call: TRBD2 (6 bases). The V gene lost 6 bases and the J gene lost 5 bases, with 14 bases spanning the gap. This CDR3 is built from 13 residues. Germline lookup yields CDR1 MNHNY and CDR2 SVGAGI (reference sequence). The CDR3 spells CASSGAGEDEQYF. CDR3 nucleotides: TGTGCCAGCAGCGGTGCCGGGGAGGACGAGCAGTACTTC.

The genes are TRBV29-1 and TRBJ2-7; perhaps TRBD2 as D (6 bases). Trimming stripped 6 bases from V and 4 bases from J, with 13 bases between. CDR3 length: 12 residues. The germline CDR1 and CDR2 sequences are SQVTM and ANQGSEA. The CDR3 DNA reads as TGCAGCGTCGGACCGGGGGATTACGAGCAGTACTTC. Translated, it gives CSVGPGDYEQYF.

The chain carries TRBV5-1 and TRBJ1-4; 7 nucleotides align to TRBD1. J was trimmed by 3 bases and V by 4 bases; bases with no gene match: 3. The CDR3 is 14 amino acids. Germline values: CDR1 SGHRS, CDR2 YFSETQ. CDR3 region: CASSRGQPNEKLFF. DNA of the CDR3: TGCGCCAGCAGCCGGGGACAGCCTAATGAAAAACTGTTTTTT.

The chain joins TRBV28 to TRBJ1-2, with 9 bases identical to TRBD1. Per germline, CDR1 MDHEN and CDR2 SYDVKM. The CDR3 length is 15 residues. J lost 5 bases, V lost 2 bases, and 6 bases had no gene match. The CDR3 reads CASSLKGQGGYGYTF. The CDR3, as DNA: TGTGCCAGCAGTTTAAAGGGACAGGGTGGTTATGGCTACACCTTC.

This clone was picked up one time. The chain carries TRBV6-1 and TRBJ1-1; D is possibly TRBD1 (5 bases). The CDR3 covers 18 residues. Between the trimmed V and J ends, which lost 2 bases and 0 bases, there was a span of 19 bases. The germline V gene has CDR1 MNHNS and CDR2 SASEGT. Here the CDR3 reads CASSEKGGDGWVNTEAFF. CDR3 bases: TGTGCCAGCAGTGAAAAGGGAGGGGACGGCTGGGTGAACACTGAAGCTTTCTTT.

The J gene is TRBJ1-1, the V gene TRBV11-2; D perhaps matches TRBD1 (5 bases). The CDR3 spans 12 residues. Germline V lookup: CDR1 SGHAT, CDR2 FQNNGV. Trimming pared 6 bases from V and 8 bases from J, leaving 13 bases between. The CDR3 protein is CASRSSRGEAFF. In DNA, the CDR3 is TGTGCCAGCAGGTCCTCTCGGGGGGAAGCTTTCTTT. Full variable domain (missing parts from reference TRBV11-2 and TRBJ1-1): EAGVAQSPRYKIIEKRQSVAFWCNPISGHATLYWYQQILGQGPKLLIQFQNNGVVDDSQLPKDRFSAERLKGVDSTLKIQPAKLEDSAVYLCASRSSRGEAFFGQGTRLTVV.

This clone was found once. V gene TRBV28 combines with J gene TRBJ2-5, with D tentatively TRBD1 (6 bases). From germline, CDR1 is MDHEN and CDR2 SYDVKM. The CDR3 runs 16 residues. Deletions cut 2 bases from V and 5 bases from J, with 18 bases between. CDR3: CASSLVPQGVRETQYF. The CDR3 nucleotides read TGTGCCAGCAGTTTAGTCCCACAGGGTGTGAGGGAGACCCAGTACTTC.

The chain is built from TRBV7-8 and TRBJ1-6, with D hard to call. Germline lookup yields CDR1 SGHVS and CDR2 FQNEAQ. This CDR3 is 14 amino acids long. Trimming cost V 8 bases and J 0 bases, with 8 bases left between them. For the CDR3, the DNA is TGTGCCAGCCGTGGGAGCTCCTATAATTCACCCCTCCACTTT. It translates to CASRGSSYNSPLHF.

CDR3 coding DNA: TGTGCCAGCAGTTACTGGCAGGGGGCGACCGGGGAGCTGTTTTTT. This codes for CASSYWQGATGELFF. The chain recombines TRBV6-5 with TRBJ2-2, with 8 bases matching TRBD1. The CDR3 contains 15 residues. Germline CDR1 and CDR2: MNHEY and SVGAGI. Trimming removed 1 base from V and 5 bases from J; junction bases left unmatched: 3.

This clone came up a few times. The chain recombines TRBV6-4 with TRBJ2-3; 13 nucleotides line up with TRBD2. Germline assignment: CDR1 MRHNA and CDR2 SNTAGT. The CDR3 is 16 residues long. Unmatched junction bases numbered 3, after V lost 4 bases and J lost 2 bases. CDR3 sequence (DNA): TGTGCCAGCAGTGTAGGACTAGCGGGGGACACAGATACGCAGTATTTT. Encoded protein: CASSVGLAGDTDTQYF.

The rearrangement joins TRBV27 to TRBJ1-2, with D possibly TRBD1 on 5 matching bases. This CDR3 region has 13 residues. Germline CDR1 and CDR2: MNHEY and SMNVEV (reference sequence). The V gene lost 7 bases and the J gene lost 7 bases, with 16 bases spanning the gap. The CDR3 DNA sequence: TGTGCCAGCAACGGCATGCGGGGGGGTGGCTACACCTTC. Its translation: CASNGMRGGGYTF.

V is TRBV13 and J is TRBJ1-1; D possibly corresponds to TRBD1 (5 bases). The ends were cut back, 4 bases at V and 4 bases at J, with 13 bases in the middle. Germline V gene data show CDR1 as PRHDT and CDR2 as FYEKMQ (reference sequence). The CDR3 sequence is 14 residues long. CDR3 residues: CASSWGGLGTEAFF. CDR3 bases: TGTGCCAGCAGCTGGGGGGGTTTGGGCACTGAAGCTTTCTTT. The variable domain in full, completed from reference TRBV13 and TRBJ1-1, reads AAGVIQSPRHLIKEKRETATLKCYPIPRHDTVYWYQQGPGQDPQFLISFYEKMQSDKGSIPDRFSAQQFSDYHSELNMSSLELGDSALYFCASSWGGLGTEAFFGQGTRLTVV.

The chain has TRBV5-1 and TRBJ1-6; the D gene is possibly TRBD1 (5 bases). Germline V gene sequence: CDR1 SGHRS, CDR2 YFSETQ. This CDR3 comprises 12 residues. V was cut by 3 bases and J by 10 bases, with 8 bases left in between. CDR3 in DNA: TGCGCCAGCAGCTCGGGGGGATCACCCCTCCACTTT. This encodes CASSSGGSPLHF. The full variable domain, with the rest looked up from reference TRBV5-1 and TRBJ1-6, is KAGVTQTPRYLIKTRGQQVTLSCSPISGHRSVSWYQQTPGQGLQFLFEYFSETQRNKGNFPGRFSGRQFSNSRSEMNVSTLELGDSALYLCASSSGGSPLHFGNGTRLTVT.

The chain recombines TRBV5-6 with TRBJ1-2, with TRBD1 matching over 8 bases. Germline trimming cut 4 bases from V and 9 bases from J; bases unmatched to any gene: 14. CDR3 size: 15 residues. The germline V gene encodes CDR1 SGHDT and CDR2 YYEEEE. The CDR3 loop reads CASSGSRQGSRSYTF. CDR3 coding DNA: TGTGCCAGCAGCGGTTCGAGACAGGGGAGTAGGAGCTACACCTTC. Full variable domain (rest looked up from reference TRBV5-6 and TRBJ1-2): DAGVTQSPTHLIKTRGQQVTLRCSPKSGHDTVSWYQQALGQGPQFIFQYYEEEERQRGNFPDRFSGHQFPNYSSELNVNALLLGDSALYLCASSGSRQGSRSYTFGSGTRLTVV.

The chain uses TRBV7-2 and TRBJ1-4; 12 positions match TRBD1. The CDR3 loop spans 16 amino acids. Germline V gene lookup returns CDR1 SGHTA and CDR2 FQGNSA. J was trimmed by 13 bases and V by 3 bases; bases with no gene match: 12. The CDR3 DNA reads as TGTGCCAGCAGCTTCATCGGGACAGGGGGCGGTGGGGCACTGTTTTTT. This sequence encodes CASSFIGTGGGGALFF.

As concerns this clone: Other DNA sequences in this specimen translate into the identical CDR3. The rearrangement uses TRBV5-1 and TRBJ1-1; D unclear. Germline-derived CDR1 and CDR2 are SGHRS and YFSETQ. Between the trimmed V and J ends, which lost 0 bases and 2 bases, there was a span of 8 bases. CDR3 size: 14 residues. In nucleotides, the CDR3 is TGCGCCAGCAGCTTGGGCGCCGGTAACACTGAAGCTTTCTTT. Protein sequence: CASSLGAGNTEAFF.

The chain has TRBV5-4 and TRBJ1-2; D gene unclear. V lost 4 bases, J lost 5 bases, and 6 bases lay in between. Germline V CDR1 and CDR2: SGHNT, YYREEE (reference sequence). This CDR3 contains 11 residues. CDR3 sequence (DNA): TGTGCCAGCAGCCCGGGGTATGGCTACACCTTC. Translating gives CASSPGYGYTF.

The chain combines TRBV4-3 with TRBJ1-6, with 10 nucleotides matching TRBD1. Germline V lookup: CDR1 LGHNA, CDR2 YSLEER. The CDR3 totals 18 residues. V dropped 5 bases and J dropped 11; count of bases not matched to a gene: 18. This chain's CDR3 is CASSVYSMTGGPNAPLHF. The CDR3 DNA reads TGCGCCAGCAGCGTATATAGTATGACAGGGGGCCCGAATGCACCCCTCCACTTT.

The V and J genes are TRBV9 and TRBJ2-2; the D is unclear. This CDR3 has 12 residues. V shed 4 bases and J shed 7 bases, with 8 bases lying between them. The germline CDR1 and CDR2 sequences are SGDLS and YYNGEE. The CDR3 spells CASSMRSGELFF. The CDR3 coding sequence is TGTGCCAGCAGCATGAGAAGCGGGGAGCTGTTTTTT.

The chain uses TRBV9 and TRBJ1-1; 7 positions match TRBD1. CDR3 length: 16 residues. The J segment lost 4 bases and the V segment lost 3 bases, leaving 12 bases of the junction unmatched. Germline loops: CDR1 SGDLS, CDR2 YYNGEE. CDR3 region: CASSAPGQLRGTEAFF. CDR3 nucleotide sequence: TGTGCCAGCAGCGCTCCGGGACAGCTAAGGGGCACTGAAGCTTTCTTT.

The chain combines TRBV28 with TRBJ1-2; 9 nucleotides align to TRBD1. The CDR3 has 14 amino acids. Losses at the gene ends were 6 bases for V and 5 bases for J; bases not matched to a gene: 7. Germline CDR1 MDHEN, CDR2 SYDVKM. The CDR3 nucleotides are TGTGCCAGCAGCATCACAGGGGGCAGATATGGCTACACCTTC. Residues: CASSITGGRYGYTF.